This T cell receptor beta chain is from a study of naive and memory T cell subsets (dated by TCRdb to the late 2010s). At the level of the whole study: An open-source, UMI-based TCR alpha and beta sequencing pipeline was applied to sorted naive and memory peripheral blood T cell subsets. The results of the functional CMV T cell responses matched the IgG serology results in every case. RNA was DNase-treated and reverse transcribed with TCR constant-region primers, mostly using SuperScript III. Overall study outcomes, separate from this receptor: A few larger clonotypes were present in naive repertoires, particularly the CD8 repertoires, and these clonotypes were possibly memory cells re-expressing CD45RA. RNA-based TCR counts may be influenced by expression changes linked to T cell activation and differentiation. TCR abundance followed a power law whose exponent differed between naive and memory subsets but was consistent across the three individuals. Gini index rose and Shannon and inverse Simpson diversity fell from naive through CM, EM and EMRA in both CD4 and CD8 cells. Clonotypes were defined as single alpha or beta chain sequences, not paired alpha/beta receptors. The repertoire findings for the naive and memory subsets could not be validated against a ground truth, as none was available. After error correction, over 90% of naive TCR sequences appeared only once, giving much steeper abundance distributions than memory subsets.

This clonotype has more than one count but fewer than ten. It lacks a known antigen. The record has no base qualities; no much larger clone is one base away. Looking up the germline V gene (reference sequence) yields CDR1 SEHNR and CDR2 FQNEAQ. Inclusive of the bounding cysteine and phenylalanine, the CDR3 is 15 residues long. Just CDR3 DNA is preserved here, 45 bases in frame from base 1. The junction carries 9 bases between V and J, which are trimmed by 0 bases and 1 base respectively. To prepare the library, UMI-ligation and nested PCR was applied. The beta constant-region primer consisted of an equimolar mixture of two oligonucleotides that together covered TRBC1 and TRBC2. The ligated cDNA went through four rounds of PCR with nested alpha and beta constant-region primers together with the SP2 primer. A single-stranded oligonucleotide bearing the SP2 primer plus a 12-nucleotide UMI was ligated onto the 3' end of the cDNA by T4 RNA ligase 1. The ligation reaction was kept at 16 degrees C for about 19-25 hours. To avoid over-amplification, PCR2 was usually performed as a SYBR Green qPCR and halted once a predetermined threshold was reached. Apart from the first purification, every purification step used Agencourt AMPure XP magnetic beads. Libraries were quantified by Qubit and checked on a TapeStation, where a main peak was expected near 650 bp. Pooled libraries were sequenced on an Illumina MiSeq using v2 2x251 paired-end kits, and typically about 0.9-2.1 million reads were obtained per sample. Each sample's library went into the pool at approximately 4 nM, and about 5-8% PhiX was added to help with cluster recognition. Per the source publication's procedure: V and J genes were assigned to Demultiplexor-processed FASTQ reads by Decombinator through tag matching, with a single base-pair mismatch being allowed. UMIs were used by Collapsinator to correct both sequencing errors and frequency errors arising from PCR heterogeneity. CDR3Translator translated TCRs and extracted CDR3s from the conserved cysteine to the FGXG phenylalanine, flagging non-productive sequences. Repertoires were subsampled to equal numbers of UMI-defined TCRs before Gini, Shannon entropy and inverse Simpson indices were calculated. Within the linear range, a power law was fitted to clonotype abundance distributions using maximum likelihood. Similar UMI counts, unique TCR numbers and clonal distributions were obtained with the pipeline and with MIGEC on one naive CD8 sample. One analysis removed from the naive repertoire any naive TCRs that were also found in any memory subset from the same donor. The repertoires were searched for around 7,000 CMV-associated CDR3 sequences that had been compiled from VDJdb and a published dataset. TCRdb cleaned the public reads at Q25 with fastp, built clones with MiXCR and kept in-frame beta chains. Duplicate CDR3 protein sequences are folded into a single record with the most common DNA and genes. TCRdb's processing, not the authors' own work, is the source of the V and J calls. For this sample there are around 140,000 distinct CDR3 sequences; approximately 24% appear just once. The ten most abundant clones make up roughly 0.1% of the sample.

Separate amplification of TCR alpha and beta chain libraries was performed from the second PCR step onward. Donor CMV status was determined by IFNgamma production from CD4+ T cells after overnight stimulation of fresh PBMCs with CMV viral lysate. CD4 T cells were positively selected using Miltenyi beads, after which CD8 T cells were positively selected from the CD4-negative fraction. Cells stained for CD3, CD4, CD8, CD45RA, CD27 and a live/dead dye were sorted on a BD Aria II into four subsets by CD45RA and CD27. A few healthy volunteers provided blood, and the blood of each volunteer was split into CD4 and CD8 T cells and then into four differentiation subsets. About 110 ml of peripheral blood was collected from each donor, and PBMC were isolated from the blood using Ficoll-Paque PLUS density-gradient centrifugation. The sorted cells were lysed in RLT buffer, after which RNA was extracted using a Qiagen RNeasy kit and kept at -80 degrees C.

The chain was built from TRBV7-9 and TRBJ2-5; no D segment can be confidently identified. The sequence was obtained from a human donor in good health. Sequencing was done on a sample of naive CD4+ T cells from blood. The sample's cell subset or site label, in plain terms: naive T cells, CD45RA high CD27+. The CDR3 region: CASSLARWAQETQYF. The DNA sequence is TGTGCCAGCAGCTTAGCGCGGTGGGCCCAAGAGACCCAGTACTTC.